This paragraph covers one T cell receptor (beta chain) sequence. No antigen is known for it. The PCR used 60 Vbeta and 13 Jbeta primers. The assay was immunoSEQ multiplex PCR, and TCRdb's table has in-frame clones only and misses some. The profile shows about 130,000 clones, about three quarters of them singletons. These data belong to a study of cytomegalovirus exposure and HLA in healthy donors. The study's findings and limits: In a later analysis, specific HLA alleles were associated with 15,000 to 20,000 TCR beta sequences at a 0.05 false discovery rate.

Per germline, CDR1 LNHDA and CDR2 SQIVND (reference sequence). V was clipped by 3 bases and J by 5 bases; unmatched bases: 7. CDR3 length: 15 amino acids. The chain links TRBV19 to TRBJ2-7; 10 bases fit TRBD1. The clonotype was recovered from a man aged 25-45 years in good health and CMV-seronegative. Sequencing was performed on PBMCs. CDR3 nucleotide sequence: TGTGCCAGTAGTATTTCGGGACAGGGGAGTGACGAGCAGTACTTC. Amino acid sequence: CASSISGQGSDEQYF.